These 6 T cell receptor beta chains were all obtained from the same sample, sequenced in a study of OX40 agonist ivuxolimab in advanced cancers. The repertoire was sequenced with immunoSEQ multiplex PCR; TCRdb's copy has only in-frame clones and lacks some. The table has about 49,000 clones, about nine tenths seen once. The source was CD4+ or CD8+ T cells sorted from blood, collected in a trial of the OX40 agonist ivuxolimab. These receptors were obtained from an adult with an advanced solid tumor such as melanoma, head and neck, liver or kidney cancer.

This chain joins TRBV5-1 and TRBJ2-7, with 12 bases matching TRBD1. Germline CDR1 is SGHRS and CDR2 is YFSETQ. The CDR3 is 17 residues long. Here the CDR3 reads CDGFYRDRGLPSYEQYF. DNA of the CDR3: TGCGACGGTTTTTACCGGGACAGGGGGCTCCCCTCCTACGAGCAGTACTTC.

The chain uses TRBV5-1 and TRBJ2-4, with 8 nucleotides matching TRBD1. CDR3 length equals 15 residues. The V gene end was trimmed by 0 bases and the J gene end by 3 bases; junction bases not matched to a gene: 2. Germline assignment: CDR1 SGHRS and CDR2 YFSETQ. The CDR3, as DNA: TGCGCCAGCAGCTTGGTAGGGACAGGCAAAAACATTCAGTACTTC. Its protein product is CASSLVGTGKNIQYF.

This chain connects TRBV9 to TRBJ2-3, with 12 bases lining up with TRBD2. This CDR3 spans 17 amino acids. Germline CDR1 is SGDLS and CDR2 is YYNGEE. V was pared by 0 bases and J by 2 bases, with 4 bases of the junction left unmatched. CDR3 DNA sequence: TGTGCCAGCAGCGTAGCGGCTAGCGGGGGGGTCACAGATACGCAGTATTTT. Its translation: CASSVAASGGVTDTQYF.

The chain carries TRBV11-2 and TRBJ1-3; D gene unclear. The CDR3 has 16 amino acids. Trimming pared 5 bases from V and 0 bases from J, leaving 14 bases between. Germline CDR1 and CDR2: SGHAT and FQNNGV. CDR3 protein: CASSPTGISSGNTIYF. The CDR3 nucleotides read TGTGCCAGCAGCCCTACTGGGATCAGCTCTGGAAACACCATATATTTT.

The chain uses TRBV11-3 and TRBJ2-3, with D unresolved. Germline V lookup: CDR1 SGHNT, CDR2 YENEEA. V dropped 5 bases and J dropped 4 bases, with 10 bases sitting between them. CDR3 length: 13 residues. CDR3 region: CASSPEVSDTQYF. CDR3 DNA: TGTGCCAGCAGCCCAGAAGTTTCAGATACGCAGTATTTT.

This clone turned up a few times. This rearrangement joins TRBV7-3 to TRBJ1-5; D uncertain. V lost 6 bases and J 5 bases, leaving 8 bases between the germline ends. The length of the CDR3 is 12 residues. From germline, CDR1 is SGHTA and CDR2 FQGTGA. In nucleotides, the CDR3 is TGTGCCAGCAGTTGGCGTGATCAGCCCCAGCATTTT. Translation gives CASSWRDQPQHF.